This TCR beta chain was sequenced in a study of radiation and T cells in renal cell carcinoma. Background on the study: Nephrectomy followed 15 Gy stereotactic body radiation by 4 weeks.

Findings and caveats of the study: Top tumor clonotypes rose in blood 2 weeks post-radiation, then contracted. Without pretreatment biopsies, baseline tumor clonotype presence was undetermined.

Comment on this clone: Its specificity is not known.

Trimming took 0 bases from V and 0 from J, leaving 6 bases between them. The CDR3 spans 15 residues. CDR1 SGHNT and CDR2 YENEEA come from the germline V gene. Sample time point: blood 2 weeks post-SBRT. Treatment defined: 15 Gy SBRT to primary tumor, nephrectomy 4 weeks later. After SBRT, blood was collected at 2 and 4 weeks, plus baseline. Using immunoSEQ multiplex PCR, the repertoire was profiled, and TCRdb retains in-frame clones only, with some absent. The table lists about 150,000 clones, about 87% of them singletons. The receptor was derived from a woman between 50 and 59 years old with renal cell carcinoma. The chain combines TRBV11-3 with TRBJ2-1, with D unclear. The specimen was blood, collected from a patient whose treatment included radiotherapy and nephrectomy. The CDR3 sequence: CASSLDGRSYNEQFF. The DNA for the CDR3 is TGTGCCAGCAGCTTAGACGGGCGCTCCTACAATGAGCAGTTCTTC.